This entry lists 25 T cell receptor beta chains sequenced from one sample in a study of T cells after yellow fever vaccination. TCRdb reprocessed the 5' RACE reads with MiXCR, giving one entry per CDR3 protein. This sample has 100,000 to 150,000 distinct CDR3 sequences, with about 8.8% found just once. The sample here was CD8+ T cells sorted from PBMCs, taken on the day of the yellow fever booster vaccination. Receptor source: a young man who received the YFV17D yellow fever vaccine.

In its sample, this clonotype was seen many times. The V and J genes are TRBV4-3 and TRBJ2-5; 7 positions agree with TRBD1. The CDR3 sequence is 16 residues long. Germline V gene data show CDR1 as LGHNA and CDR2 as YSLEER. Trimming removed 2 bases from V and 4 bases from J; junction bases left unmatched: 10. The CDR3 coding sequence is TGCGCCAGCAGCCAAACTTCCGGGACAGAACCAGAGACCCAGTACTTC. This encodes CASSQTSGTEPETQYF.

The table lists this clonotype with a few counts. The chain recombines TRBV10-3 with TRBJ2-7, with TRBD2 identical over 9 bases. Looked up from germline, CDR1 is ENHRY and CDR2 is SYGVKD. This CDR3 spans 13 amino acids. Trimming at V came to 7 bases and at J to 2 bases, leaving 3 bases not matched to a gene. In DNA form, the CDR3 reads TGTGCCATCAAGGTAGCGGGGGCCTACGAGCAGTACTTC. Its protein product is CAIKVAGAYEQYF.

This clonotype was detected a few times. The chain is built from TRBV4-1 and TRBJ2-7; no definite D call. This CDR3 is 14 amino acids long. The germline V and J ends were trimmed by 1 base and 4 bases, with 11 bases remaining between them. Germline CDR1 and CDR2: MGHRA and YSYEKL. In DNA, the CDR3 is TGCGCCAGCAGCCAAGGCATCCCATCATACGAGCAGTACGTC. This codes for CASSQGIPSYEQYV.

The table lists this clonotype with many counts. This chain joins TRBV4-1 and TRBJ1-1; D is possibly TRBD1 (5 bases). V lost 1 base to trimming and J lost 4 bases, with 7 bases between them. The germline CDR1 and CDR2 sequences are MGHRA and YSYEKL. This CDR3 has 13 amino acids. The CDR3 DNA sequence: TGCGCCAGCAGCCAAGGGGGGATCACTGAAGCTTTCTTT. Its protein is CASSQGGITEAFF.

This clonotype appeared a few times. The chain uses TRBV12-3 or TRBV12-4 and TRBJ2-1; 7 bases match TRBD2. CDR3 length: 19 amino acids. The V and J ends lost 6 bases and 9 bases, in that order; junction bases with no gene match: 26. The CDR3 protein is CASSLIHPDDRGVPFEQFF. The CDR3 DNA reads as TGTGCCAGCAGCCTTATTCACCCCGACGACCGGGGGGTCCCGTTTGAGCAGTTCTTC.

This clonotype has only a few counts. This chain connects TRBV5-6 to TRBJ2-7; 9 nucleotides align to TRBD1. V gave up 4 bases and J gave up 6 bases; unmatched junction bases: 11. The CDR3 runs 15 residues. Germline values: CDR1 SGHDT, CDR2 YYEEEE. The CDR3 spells CASSETGTGYSEQYV. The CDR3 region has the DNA TGTGCCAGCAGCGAAACCGGGACAGGGTACAGCGAGCAGTACGTC.

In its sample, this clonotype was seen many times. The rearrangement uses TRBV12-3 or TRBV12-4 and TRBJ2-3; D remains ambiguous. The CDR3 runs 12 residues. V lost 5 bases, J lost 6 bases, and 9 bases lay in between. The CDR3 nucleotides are TGTGCCAGCAGTCCCCAGGCGGATACGCAGTATTTT. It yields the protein CASSPQADTQYF.

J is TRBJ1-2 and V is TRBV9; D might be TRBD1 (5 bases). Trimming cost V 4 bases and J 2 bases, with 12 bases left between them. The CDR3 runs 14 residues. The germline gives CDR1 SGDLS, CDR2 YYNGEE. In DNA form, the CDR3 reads TGTGCCAGCAGCCCGCCGACAGACAACTATGGCTACACCTTC. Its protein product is CASSPPTDNYGYTF.

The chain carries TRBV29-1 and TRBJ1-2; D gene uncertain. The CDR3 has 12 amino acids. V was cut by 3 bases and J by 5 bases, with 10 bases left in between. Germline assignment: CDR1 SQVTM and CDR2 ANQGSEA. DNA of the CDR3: TGCAGCGTTGATACTGGCGTGTATGGCTACACCTTC. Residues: CSVDTGVYGYTF.

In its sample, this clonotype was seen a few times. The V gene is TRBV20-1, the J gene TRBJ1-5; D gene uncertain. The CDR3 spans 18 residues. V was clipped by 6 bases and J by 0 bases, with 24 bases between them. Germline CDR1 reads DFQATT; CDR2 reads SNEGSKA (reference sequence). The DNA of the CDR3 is TGCAGTGCCACACCGACGGATGCCCTTAAATATAGCAATCAGCCCCAGCATTTT. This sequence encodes CSATPTDALKYSNQPQHF.

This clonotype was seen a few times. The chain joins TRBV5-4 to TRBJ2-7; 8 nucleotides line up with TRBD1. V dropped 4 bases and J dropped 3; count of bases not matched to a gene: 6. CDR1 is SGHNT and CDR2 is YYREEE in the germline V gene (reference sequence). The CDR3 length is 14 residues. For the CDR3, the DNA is TGTGCCAGCAGCAATGACGGGACAGGCTACGAGCAGTACTTC. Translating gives CASSNDGTGYEQYF.

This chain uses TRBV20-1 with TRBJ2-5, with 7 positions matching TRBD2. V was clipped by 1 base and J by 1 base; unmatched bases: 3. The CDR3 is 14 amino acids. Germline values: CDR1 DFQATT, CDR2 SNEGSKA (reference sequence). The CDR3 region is CSARAGGVQETQYF. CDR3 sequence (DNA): TGCAGTGCTAGAGCGGGGGGTGTCCAAGAGACCCAGTACTTC.

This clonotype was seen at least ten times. In nucleotides, the CDR3 is TGTGCCAGCAGTGTCCGGGACAGGGGTATATACGAGCAGTACTTC. It translates to CASSVRDRGIYEQYF. This rearrangement joins TRBV6-1 to TRBJ2-7; 10 nucleotides line up with TRBD1. In germline, CDR1 is MNHNS, CDR2 SASEGT. The J segment lost 4 bases and the V segment lost 4 bases, leaving 7 bases of the junction unmatched. This CDR3 spans 15 amino acids.

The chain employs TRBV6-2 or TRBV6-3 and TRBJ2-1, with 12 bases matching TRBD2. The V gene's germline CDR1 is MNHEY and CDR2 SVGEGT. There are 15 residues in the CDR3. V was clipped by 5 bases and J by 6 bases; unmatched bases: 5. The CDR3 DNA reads TGTGCCAGCAGTCCTAGCGGGGGGGCCGTCAATGAGCAGTTCTTC. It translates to CASSPSGGAVNEQFF.

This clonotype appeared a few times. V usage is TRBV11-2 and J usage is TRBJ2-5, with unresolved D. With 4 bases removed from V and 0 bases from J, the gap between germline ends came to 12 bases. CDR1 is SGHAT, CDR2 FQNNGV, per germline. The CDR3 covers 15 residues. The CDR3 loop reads CASSSFDGDQETQYF. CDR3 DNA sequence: TGTGCCAGCAGCTCCTTCGACGGAGACCAAGAGACCCAGTACTTC.

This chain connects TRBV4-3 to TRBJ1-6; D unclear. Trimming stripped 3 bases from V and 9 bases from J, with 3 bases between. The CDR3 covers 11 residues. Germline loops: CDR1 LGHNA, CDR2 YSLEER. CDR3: CASSHVSPLHF. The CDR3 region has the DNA TGCGCCAGCAGCCACGTTTCACCCCTCCACTTT.

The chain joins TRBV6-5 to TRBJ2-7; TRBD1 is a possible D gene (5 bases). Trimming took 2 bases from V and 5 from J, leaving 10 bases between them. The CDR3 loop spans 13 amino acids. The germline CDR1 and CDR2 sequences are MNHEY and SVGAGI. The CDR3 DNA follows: TGTGCCAGCAGTTACGGGCAGGGCAACGAGCAGTACTTC. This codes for CASSYGQGNEQYF.

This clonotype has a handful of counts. The CDR3 DNA reads as TGCGCCAGCAGCTTGCATACGGGGGACTACGAGCAGTACTTC. Translated: CASSLHTGDYEQYF. The rearrangement joins TRBV5-1 to TRBJ2-7; weak D call: TRBD2 (6 bases). The CDR3 spans 14 residues. The V end was cut by 1 base, the J end by 3 bases, with 11 bases between. Germline V lookup: CDR1 SGHRS, CDR2 YFSETQ.

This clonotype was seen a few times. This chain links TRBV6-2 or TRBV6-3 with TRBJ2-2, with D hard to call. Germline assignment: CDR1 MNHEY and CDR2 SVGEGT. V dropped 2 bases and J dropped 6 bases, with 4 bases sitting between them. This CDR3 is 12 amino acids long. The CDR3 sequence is CASSYDSGELFF. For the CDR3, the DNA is TGTGCCAGCAGTTACGACTCCGGGGAGCTGTTTTTT.

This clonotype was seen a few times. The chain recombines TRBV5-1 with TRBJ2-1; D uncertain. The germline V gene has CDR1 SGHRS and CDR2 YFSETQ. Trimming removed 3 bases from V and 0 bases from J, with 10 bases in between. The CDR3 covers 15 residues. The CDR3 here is CASSSYYSSYNEQFF. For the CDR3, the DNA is TGCGCCAGCAGCTCCTACTATAGCTCCTACAATGAGCAGTTCTTC. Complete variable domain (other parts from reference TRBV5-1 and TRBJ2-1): KAGVTQTPRYLIKTRGQQVTLSCSPISGHRSVSWYQQTPGQGLQFLFEYFSETQRNKGNFPGRFSGRQFSNSRSEMNVSTLELGDSALYLCASSSYYSSYNEQFFGPGTRLTVL.

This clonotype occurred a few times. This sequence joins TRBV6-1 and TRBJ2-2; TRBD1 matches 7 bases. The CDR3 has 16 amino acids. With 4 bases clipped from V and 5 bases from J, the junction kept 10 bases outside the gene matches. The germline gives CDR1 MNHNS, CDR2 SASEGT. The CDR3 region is CASSASGQFRTGELFF. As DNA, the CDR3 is TGTGCCAGCAGTGCCTCGGGACAGTTCCGGACCGGGGAGCTGTTTTTT.

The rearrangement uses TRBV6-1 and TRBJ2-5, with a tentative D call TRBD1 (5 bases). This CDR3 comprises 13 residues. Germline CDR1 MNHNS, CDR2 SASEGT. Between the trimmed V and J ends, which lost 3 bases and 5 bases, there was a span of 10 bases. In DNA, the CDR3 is TGTGCCAGCAGTGATCGTGGGGCGGAGACCCAGTACTTC. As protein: CASSDRGAETQYF.

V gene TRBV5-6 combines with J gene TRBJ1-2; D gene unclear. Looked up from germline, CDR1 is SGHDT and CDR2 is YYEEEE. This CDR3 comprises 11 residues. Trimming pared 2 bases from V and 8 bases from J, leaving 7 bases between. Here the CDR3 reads CASSFVGGYTF. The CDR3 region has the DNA TGTGCCAGCAGCTTCGTGGGAGGCTACACCTTC.

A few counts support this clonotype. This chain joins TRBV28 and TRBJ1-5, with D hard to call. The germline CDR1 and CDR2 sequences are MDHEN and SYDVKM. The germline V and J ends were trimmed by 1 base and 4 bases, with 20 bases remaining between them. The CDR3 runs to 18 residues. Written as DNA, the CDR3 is TGTGCCAGCAGTTTATTAGAGCCCTCCCCCGACCGGAATCAGCCCCAGCATTTT. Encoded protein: CASSLLEPSPDRNQPQHF.

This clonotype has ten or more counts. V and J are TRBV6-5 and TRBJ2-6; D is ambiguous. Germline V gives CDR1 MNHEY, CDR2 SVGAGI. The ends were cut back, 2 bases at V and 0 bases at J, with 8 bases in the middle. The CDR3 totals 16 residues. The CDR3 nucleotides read TGTGCCAGCAGTTACATAAGGGCCTCTGGGGCCAACGTCCTGACTTTC. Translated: CASSYIRASGANVLTF.